This entry features one T cell receptor beta chain sequence. Antigen: not known. Method: immunoSEQ multiplex PCR; TCRdb's copy keeps in-frame clones and lacks some. The table records approximately 82,000 clones, roughly 85% of them present only once. This specimen comes from a study of OX40 agonist ivuxolimab in advanced cancers. Study outcomes and limitations: Average numbers of expanded clones were greater in CD8+ T cells than in CD4+.

Between the trimmed V and J ends, which lost 5 bases and 5 bases, there was a span of 19 bases. Germline CDR1 MDHEN, CDR2 SYDVKM. The CDR3 consists of 15 residues. The receptor comes from an adult with an advanced solid tumor such as melanoma, head and neck, liver or kidney cancer. This chain uses TRBV28 with TRBJ2-7; TRBD1 is a possible D gene (5 bases). Sequencing was performed on CD4+ or CD8+ T cells sorted from blood, taken in a trial of the OX40 agonist ivuxolimab. The CDR3 loop is CASSRLLGAANEQYF. The DNA for the CDR3 is TGTGCCAGCAGTCGACTTTTAGGGGCGGCCAACGAGCAGTACTTC.